These 9 T cell receptor beta chains originate from one sample sequenced in a study of CD8 T cells in Susac syndrome. Random-hexamer reverse transcription was applied to roughly 0.5 to 1 ug RNA. One entry per CDR3 protein results from TCRdb running MiXCR on the immunoSEQ multiplex PCR reads. The data contain around 56,000 distinct CDR3 sequences, 85% to 95% of them seen just once; the ten biggest clones take up 0.15% to 0.25%. The sequencing input was CD8+ T cells from PBMCs. The receptor source for this set is a human donor in good health.

CDR3 in amino acids: CASNPTGGANYGYTF. The CDR3 DNA reads as TGTGCCTCCAACCCAACAGGGGGAGCTAACTATGGCTACACCTTC. This chain connects TRBV10-3 to TRBJ1-2; 8 positions agree with TRBD1. In germline, CDR1 is ENHRY, CDR2 SYGVKD. V trimming: 11 bases; J trimming: 0 bases; junction bases outside the gene matches: 11. The CDR3 sequence is 15 residues long.

The rearrangement uses TRBV4-3 and TRBJ2-7, with 9 bases aligning to TRBD2. The CDR3 spans 17 residues. With 0 bases clipped from V and 0 bases from J, the junction kept 6 bases outside the gene matches. CDR1 and CDR2 from the germline V gene are LGHNA and YSLEER. The CDR3 DNA follows: TGCGCCAGCAGCCAAGATCCCGCAGCGGGGGGCTCCTACGAGCAGTACTTC. Residues: CASSQDPAAGGSYEQYF.

The J gene is TRBJ2-1, the V gene TRBV7-3; 9 bases line up with TRBD1. Germline CDR1 SGHTA, CDR2 FQGTGA. This CDR3 spans 15 amino acids. V shed 3 bases and J 8 bases; nucleotides not matched to a gene: 8. The CDR3, as DNA: TGTGCCAGCAGCTTGACAGGGGGTTTTTTGGATGAGCAGTTCTTC. This sequence encodes CASSLTGGFLDEQFF.

The chain links TRBV9 to TRBJ2-3, with 8 bases fitting TRBD1. J lost 4 bases, V lost 3 bases, and 4 bases had no gene match. The CDR3 spans 14 residues. Germline V gene lookup returns CDR1 SGDLS and CDR2 YYNGEE. The CDR3 sequence is CASSAGQGPDTQYF. CDR3 nucleotides: TGTGCCAGCAGCGCCGGACAGGGACCAGATACGCAGTATTTT.

The CDR3 DNA reads as TGCGCCAGCAGCTTCTTCCGGGCTCAAGAGACCCAGTACTTC. This codes for CASSFFRAQETQYF. The chain combines TRBV5-1 with TRBJ2-5, with D hard to call. The CDR3 is made up of 14 amino acids. Germline loops: CDR1 SGHRS, CDR2 YFSETQ. V was cut by 2 bases and J by 2 bases, with 10 bases left in between.

The chain recombines TRBV20-1 with TRBJ1-3; D perhaps matches TRBD1 (6 bases). Trimming pared 5 bases from V and 0 bases from J, leaving 17 bases between. The CDR3 covers 16 residues. CDR1 is DFQATT and CDR2 is SNEGSKA in the germline V gene (reference sequence). For the CDR3, the DNA is TGCAGTGCTCCTGGGGGGCAGGGGTCCTCTGGAAACACCATATATTTT. Its translation is CSAPGGQGSSGNTIYF.

This rearrangement joins TRBV13 to TRBJ1-1, with unresolved D. Trimming shortened V by 5 bases and J by 0 bases, and 16 bases separated the two germline ends. CDR1 PRHDT and CDR2 FYEKMQ come from the germline V gene (reference sequence). This CDR3 spans 16 amino acids. The CDR3, as DNA: TGTGCCAGCAGCCTCAAGGAGGAACGGATGAACACTGAAGCTTTCTTT. This sequence encodes CASSLKEERMNTEAFF. The full variable domain, completed using reference TRBV13 and TRBJ1-1, is AAGVIQSPRHLIKEKRETATLKCYPIPRHDTVYWYQQGPGQDPQFLISFYEKMQSDKGSIPDRFSAQQFSDYHSELNMSSLELGDSALYFCASSLKEERMNTEAFFGQGTRLTVV.

The chain has TRBV21-1 and TRBJ1-5. TRBV21-1 is a recognized pseudogene. The CDR3 runs 16 residues. CDR3 bases: TGTGCCAGCAGCAAAGCGCTGACTCTTAAGAATCAGCCCCAGCATTTT. Translated, it gives CASSKALTLKNQPQHF.

The chain uses TRBV20-1 and TRBJ2-5, with 9 positions matching TRBD2. The germline V gene encodes CDR1 DFQATT and CDR2 SNEGSKA (reference sequence). This CDR3 is built from 13 residues. J gave up 5 bases and V 4 bases, and 5 bases lay outside the gene matches. For the CDR3, the DNA is TGCAGTGCTACGGGGACTAGCCTGGAGACCCAGTACTTC. It encodes CSATGTSLETQYF.